A selection of T cell receptor beta chains follows, all from one sample in a study of a mutant IDH1 vaccine in newly diagnosed glioma. Using immunoSEQ multiplex PCR, the repertoire was profiled, and TCRdb retains in-frame clones only, with some absent. The data contain around 39,000 clones, less than 85% of them seen just once; the ten biggest clones take up roughly 2.4%. Antigens of these TCRs are unknown. The material was PBMCs, obtained from a glioma patient whose treatment included an IDH1 peptide vaccine. The receptors were sampled from a woman aged 18-30 years with glioma. Some clones in this sample may be carry-over from other donors' samples. Both conserved end residues are part of each CDR3. Each record gives: CDR3 DNA, CDR3 protein, D gene, clone size, J gene, V gene. A D gene is named only where the DNA matches it firmly. For some rows the clone size is stated as once, few or many, or as a class when expanded; others skip it.

TGTGCCAGCTCCCCGGACTCCTCCTATAATTCACCCCTCCACTTT CASSPDSSYNSPLHF - - TRBJ1-6 TRBV18
TGTGCCAGTAAAAGCGGGGTTACGCAGTATTTT CASKSGVTQYF TRBD2 - TRBJ2-3 TRBV19
TGTGCCAGCTTTCTCCACCGGGAGGGGGGGACTGAAGCTTTCTTT CASFLHREGGTEAFF - few TRBJ1-1 TRBV13
TGCGCCAGCAGCACCGAGGGCTCTAATGAAAAACTGTTTTTT CASSTEGSNEKLFF - few TRBJ1-4 TRBV5-1
TGTGCCTGGAGTAGAGATATGAACACTGAAGCTTTCTTT CAWSRDMNTEAFF - few TRBJ1-1 TRBV30
TGTGCCAGCTCACCACGCACAGAGTGGAACACTGAAGCTTTCTTT CASSPRTEWNTEAFF - few TRBJ1-1 TRBV18
TGTGCCATCAGTGAAGGGCAGAAAAACACTGAAGCTTTCTTT CAISEGQKNTEAFF - once TRBJ1-1 TRBV10-3
TGTGCCAGCAGAGGGACAGGGGGTCAGACTGAAGCTTTCTTT CASRGTGGQTEAFF TRBD1 - TRBJ1-1 TRBV11-2
TGTGCCAGCAGTGAAGTGGGGGCCTGGGCGGGGGAGCTGTTTTTT CASSEVGAWAGELFF - - TRBJ2-2 TRBV6-1
TGTGCCAGCAGGATGGGTTTCCCTCTAAGTCGGGGAAACACCATATATTTT CASRMGFPLSRGNTIYF - - TRBJ1-3 TRBV2
TGTGCCAGCAGCCCGGACGACCACGAGCAGTACTTC CASSPDDHEQYF - - TRBJ2-7 TRBV7-6
TGTGCCAGCAGTGGTAGCGGGAGGAGCAGAAATGAGCAGTTCTTC CASSGSGRSRNEQFF TRBD2 - TRBJ2-1 TRBV6-1
TGTGCCAGCAGCACCCGCGGAGGAGGGGAGACCCAGTACTTC CASSTRGGGETQYF - - TRBJ2-5 TRBV2
TGTGCCAGTAGGGGGACACATCAGCCCCAGCATTTT CASRGTHQPQHF - few TRBJ1-5 TRBV19
TGCGCCAGCAGCCAAGCGTCGGGACACCTAAACACTGAAGCTTTCTTT CASSQASGHLNTEAFF - - TRBJ1-1 TRBV4-3
TGTGCCAGCAGCGCCCGGGACAGGGCATTGCTGTTTTTT CASSARDRALLFF TRBD1 - TRBJ1-4 TRBV11-2
TGCGCCAGCAGTGTGGGCGGGGATCAGCCCCAGCATTTT CASSVGGDQPQHF - - TRBJ1-5 TRBV10-2
TGTGCCAGCAGCCCTCGTAAGGGTAGTTACACTGAAGCTTTCTTT CASSPRKGSYTEAFF - - TRBJ1-1 TRBV5-5
TGTGCCAGCAGCACGGGGACGGTTAATGGAAACACCATATATTTT CASSTGTVNGNTIYF - - TRBJ1-3 TRBV5-6
TGTGCCAGCAGCTTAACGGACAGGGAGGATAAAGCTTTCTTT CASSLTDREDKAFF TRBD1 few TRBJ1-1 TRBV7-8
TGTGCCATCACGGGCGACCTCTCTGGAAACACCATATATTTT CAITGDLSGNTIYF - - TRBJ1-3 TRBV10-3
TGTGCCAGCAGTCCTTGGACAGGGTACGAGCAGTACTTC CASSPWTGYEQYF TRBD1 - TRBJ2-7 TRBV27
TGCGCCAGCAGCTGGGTCAGGAGCATGAACACTGAAGCTTTCTTT CASSWVRSMNTEAFF - - TRBJ1-1 TRBV5-1
TGTGCCAGCAGCCCTGGACAGACTGACACAGATACGCAGTATTTT CASSPGQTDTDTQYF - - TRBJ2-3 TRBV6-4
TGTGCCAGCAGTGAAGTGAGGACTAGTTGGGAGCTGTTTTTT CASSEVRTSWELFF TRBD2 - TRBJ2-2 TRBV6-1
TGTGCCAGCACCCGACAGGGCGGGTACACTGAAGCTTTCTTT CASTRQGGYTEAFF TRBD1 - TRBJ1-1 TRBV6-1
TGTGCCAGCAGCTCCCCCGGGACGCCTAGCACAGATACGCAGTATTTT CASSSPGTPSTDTQYF - - TRBJ2-3 TRBV5-4
TGTGCCTGGAGTCCTAATAGGGGTTTTGGCTACACCTTC CAWSPNRGFGYTF - - TRBJ1-2 TRBV30
TGTGCCAGCGGGCGGGGGGAGAACACTGAAGCTTTCTTT CASGRGENTEAFF - - TRBJ1-1 TRBV10-3
TGTGCCAGCAGTGCGACAGTTAAAAACTATGGCTACACCTTC CASSATVKNYGYTF - - TRBJ1-2 TRBV6-1
TGTGCCAGCAGTTCTGGGTTATCCTACGAGCAGTACTTC CASSSGLSYEQYF - - TRBJ2-7 TRBV27
TGTGCCAGCAGTTACGACAGGGTGGGTCAGCCCCAGCATTTT CASSYDRVGQPQHF TRBD1 - TRBJ1-5 TRBV6-6
TGCGCCAGCAGCCCGGGACAGGGGACCATATTGTCGGAGCAGTACTTC CASSPGQGTILSEQYF TRBD1 - TRBJ2-7 TRBV5-1
TGTGCCAGCAGCTCGATACGGGGGAACAAAAAACTGTTTTTT CASSSIRGNKKLFF - - TRBJ1-4 TRBV11-2
TGTGCCAGCAGTGATATTGGTAGCTTACCCAACGAGCAGTACTTC CASSDIGSLPNEQYF - - TRBJ2-7 TRBV2
TGTGCCAGCAGCTTGCCCGGATGGACTGAAGCTTTCTTT CASSLPGWTEAFF - - TRBJ1-1 TRBV5-4
TGTGCCAGCAGCTTGATCGGGGGGACCTACGAGCAGTACTTC CASSLIGGTYEQYF TRBD2 - TRBJ2-7 TRBV5-5
TGTGCCTCCGGGGTCCCCTCTGGAAACACCATATATTTT CASGVPSGNTIYF - - TRBJ1-3 TRBV6-6
TGTGCCAGCAGTTCCCGGGCCCCCGCGAATGAGCAGTTCTTC CASSSRAPANEQFF - - TRBJ2-1 TRBV6-5
TGTGCCTGGAGTAAAGGGCTGAACACTGAAGCTTTCTTT CAWSKGLNTEAFF - - TRBJ1-1 TRBV30
TGTGCCAGCAGGAGGACAGGGCCCAGTAACTATGGCTACACCTTC CASRRTGPSNYGYTF TRBD1 - TRBJ1-2 TRBV25-1
TGTGCCAGCTCCCGGGACAGAAACAATGAGCAGTTCTTC CASSRDRNNEQFF TRBD1 once TRBJ2-1 TRBV18
TGTGCCAGCAGCGTATCCACAGGCACTGAAGCTTTCTTT CASSVSTGTEAFF - - TRBJ1-1 TRBV9
TGCGCCAGCAGCTTGGATAAGGGTGAGCAGTTCTTC CASSLDKGEQFF - - TRBJ2-1 TRBV5-1
TGTGCCAGCAGTCCACAGGGACGCAATCAGCCCCAGCATTTT CASSPQGRNQPQHF - medium-sized TRBJ1-5 TRBV6-1
TGTGCCAGCAAACTACTTGGGAGTAACACTGAAGCTTTCTTT CASKLLGSNTEAFF - - TRBJ1-1 TRBV27
TGTGCCAGTAGTAAGGGCTACCAGGGGCCCACGAATCAGCCCCAGCATTTT CASSKGYQGPTNQPQHF - - TRBJ1-5 TRBV19
TGTGCCACCCGCGTAGGTTCCATGAACACTGAAGCTTTCTTT CATRVGSMNTEAFF - - TRBJ1-1 TRBV15
TGTGCCAGTACCGAGACCACGGTGGGGAGTCAGCCCCAGCATTTT CASTETTVGSQPQHF - - TRBJ1-5 TRBV19
TGTGCCAGCACCCTTCCTTCACCGGAGACCCAGTACTTC CASTLPSPETQYF - - TRBJ2-5 TRBV2
TGTGCCAGCAGTCTACGAATACCTGGGACAAGTTCGGCTGCAACTAATGAAAAACTGTTTTTT CASSLRIPGTSSAATNEKLFF - - TRBJ1-4 TRBV27
TGTGCCAGCAGCCCAACCGGAAGCTCCTACGAGCAGTACTTC CASSPTGSSYEQYF - - TRBJ2-7 TRBV5-6